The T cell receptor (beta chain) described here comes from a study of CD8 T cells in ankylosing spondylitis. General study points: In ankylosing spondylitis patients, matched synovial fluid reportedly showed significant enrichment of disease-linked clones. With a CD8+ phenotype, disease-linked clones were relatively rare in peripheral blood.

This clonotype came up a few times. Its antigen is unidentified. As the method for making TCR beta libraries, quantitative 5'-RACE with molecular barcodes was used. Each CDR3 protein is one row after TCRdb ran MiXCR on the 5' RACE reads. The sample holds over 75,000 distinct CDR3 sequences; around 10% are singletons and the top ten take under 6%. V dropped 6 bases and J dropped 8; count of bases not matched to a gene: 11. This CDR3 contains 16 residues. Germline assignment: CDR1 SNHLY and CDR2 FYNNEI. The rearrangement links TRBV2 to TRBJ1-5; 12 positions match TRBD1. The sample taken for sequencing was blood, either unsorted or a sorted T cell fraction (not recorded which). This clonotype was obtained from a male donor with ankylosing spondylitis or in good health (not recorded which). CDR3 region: CASRVGQGAIREPQHF. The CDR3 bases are TGTGCCAGCAGGGTGGGACAGGGGGCCATCCGCGAGCCCCAGCATTTT.